This TCR beta chain derives from a study of shared clonotypes between healthy human individuals. This CDR3 has 13 residues. Trimming stripped 0 bases from V and 0 bases from J, with 3 bases between. Germline V lookup: CDR1 SGHNT, CDR2 YYREEE (reference sequence). Some clones are missing from TCRdb's copy, which holds only in-frame ones; the method was immunoSEQ multiplex PCR. The sample lists hundreds of thousands of clones, less than 85% occurring once. With respect to this clone: The same CDR3 can be traced to other DNA sequences in this sample.

This chain connects TRBV5-4 to TRBJ1-1; unclear D gene. The clonotype comes from a woman in her twenties or thirties in good health. The sequenced material came from memory CD4+ T cells sorted from blood. Subset defined: CD45RA-negative fraction. In nucleotides, the CDR3 is TGTGCCAGCAGCTTGGCCGTGAACACTGAAGCTTTCTTT. Its protein product is CASSLAVNTEAFF.